This TCR beta chain was identified in a study of post-analysis software for immune sequencing data (dated by TCRdb to between 2014 and 2017). Background on the whole study: The recorded disease courses included relapsing-remitting, secondary progressive and progressive-relapsing multiple sclerosis, and some patients had no subtype annotation. The patient repertoires were compared against approximately ten previously published healthy control repertoires obtained from donors aged 6 to 25 years. A subset of samples was prepared in parallel using single-end sample barcoding, then pooled and co-amplified after Illumina adapter ligation.

Via the germline V gene, CDR1 is SQVTM and CDR2 ANQGSEA. The CDR3 covers 14 residues, taking in both the cysteine and the phenylalanine. Just the 42-base CDR3 DNA is kept, in frame starting at base 1. To demonstrate the VDJtools post-analysis software, TCR beta repertoires were profiled from the peripheral blood of about 13 young patients with multiple sclerosis. The multiple sclerosis patients were children and adolescents ranging in age from 6 to 15 years. What the study reported, not specific to this receptor: Significantly lower normalized Chao1 diversity was found in multiple sclerosis patients than in controls, suggesting substantial peripheral T-cell clonal expansion. Strong co-clustering of samples prepared in the same batch was shown by direct clustering with F measure, prompting a batch-effect correction. The multiple sclerosis patient group was slightly younger than the control group. Patients showed significantly higher frequencies than controls for about 5 TRBV segments, among them TRBV5-6, TRBV5-1 and TRBV20-1.

As regards this clonotype: Its antigen remains unidentified. Just one base apart from a much larger clone, this may be a read error.

The library was generated by PCR. Sequencer: Illumina HiSeq 2500. Unique molecular identifiers were incorporated into TCR beta cDNA libraries to reduce PCR and sequencing biases. Approximately 500,000 cDNA molecules were obtained per 1 to 10 million input T cells, so each molecule approximated one T cell. Patient libraries were prepared and sequenced with the same protocol used for the earlier healthy control dataset. Samples belonging to the same batch were prepared together, multiplexed and sequenced on a shared HiSeq lane. Concerning the study's data processing: MIGEC handled the raw barcoded reads, throwing out single-read molecular identifier groups before consensus assembly and CDR3 extraction. Clonotype tables were post-analysed with VDJtools, normalizing diversity by down-sampling all datasets to the smallest sample size. In repertoire overlap clustering, CDR3 amino acid sequences, but not nucleotide sequences, were matched to correct batch-related cross-sample contamination. TCRdb reran the public reads through fastp at Q25 and MiXCR, keeping productive beta chains. Merged by CDR3 protein, the rows form single entries marked with the most common genes and DNA. TCRdb, not the original authors, processed these V and J calls. Recorded for this sample are about 430,000 distinct CDR3 sequences; roughly 40% of them occurred a single time. The top ten clones comprise about 8% of the sample.

The receptor's source is a girl aged 2 to 9 with multiple sclerosis. Recombination connected TRBV29-1 to TRBJ2-5; the D gene is unclear. The J call could be wrong; TRBJ2-7 is a better fit for the DNA end. The sample comprised blood. The nucleotides read TGCAGCGTTGAAACCCTAGACACGGCAGACGAGCAGTACTTC. The encoded protein is CSVETLDTADEQYF.